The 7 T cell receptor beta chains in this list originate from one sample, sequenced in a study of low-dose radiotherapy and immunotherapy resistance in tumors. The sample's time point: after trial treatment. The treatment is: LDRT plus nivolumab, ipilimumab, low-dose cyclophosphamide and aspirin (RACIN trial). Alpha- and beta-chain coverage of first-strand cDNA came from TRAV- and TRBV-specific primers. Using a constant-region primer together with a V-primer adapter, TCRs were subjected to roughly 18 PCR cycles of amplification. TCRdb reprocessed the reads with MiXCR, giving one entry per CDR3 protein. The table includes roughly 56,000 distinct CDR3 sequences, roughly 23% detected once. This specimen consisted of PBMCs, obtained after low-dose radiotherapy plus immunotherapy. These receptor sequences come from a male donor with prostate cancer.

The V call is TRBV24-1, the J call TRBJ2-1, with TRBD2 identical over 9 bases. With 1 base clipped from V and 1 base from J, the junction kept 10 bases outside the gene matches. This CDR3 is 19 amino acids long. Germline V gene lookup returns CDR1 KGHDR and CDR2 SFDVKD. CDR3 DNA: TGTGCCACCAGTGATTTTATTCCCAGGCGGGAGGGATCCTACAATGAGCAGTTCTTC. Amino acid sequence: CATSDFIPRREGSYNEQFF.

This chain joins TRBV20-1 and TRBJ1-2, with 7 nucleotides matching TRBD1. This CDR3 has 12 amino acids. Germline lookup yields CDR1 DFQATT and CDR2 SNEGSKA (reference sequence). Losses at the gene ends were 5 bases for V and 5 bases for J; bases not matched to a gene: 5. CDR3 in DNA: TGCAGTGCTCAGACAGGGAGTTATGGCTACACCTTC. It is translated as CSAQTGSYGYTF.

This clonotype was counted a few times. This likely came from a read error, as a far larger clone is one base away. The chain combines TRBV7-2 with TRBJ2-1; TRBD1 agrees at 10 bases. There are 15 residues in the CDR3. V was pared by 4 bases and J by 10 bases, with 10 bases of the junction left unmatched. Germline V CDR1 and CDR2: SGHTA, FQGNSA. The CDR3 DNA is TGTGCCAGCAGCTCCAGGACAGGGGGGATCTACGAGCAGTTCTTC. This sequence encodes CASSSRTGGIYEQFF. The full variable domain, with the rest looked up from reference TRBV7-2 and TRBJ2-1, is GAGVSQSPSNKVTEKGKDVELRCDPISGHTALYWYRQSLGQGLEFLIYFQGNSAPDKSGLPSDRFSAERTGGSVSTLTIQRTQQEDSAVYLCASSSRTGGIYEQFFGPGTRLTVL.

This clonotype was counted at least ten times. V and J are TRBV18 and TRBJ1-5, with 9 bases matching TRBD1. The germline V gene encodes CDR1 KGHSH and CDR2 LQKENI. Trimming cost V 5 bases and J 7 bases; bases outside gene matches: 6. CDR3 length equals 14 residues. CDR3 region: CASSLGQGGQPQHF. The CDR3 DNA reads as TGTGCCAGCTCATTGGGACAGGGCGGGCAGCCCCAGCATTTT.

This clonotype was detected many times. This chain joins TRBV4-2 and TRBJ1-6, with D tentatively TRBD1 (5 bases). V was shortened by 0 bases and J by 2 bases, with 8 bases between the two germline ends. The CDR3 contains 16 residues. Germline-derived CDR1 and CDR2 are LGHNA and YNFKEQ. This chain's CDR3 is CASSQEWDAYNSPLHF. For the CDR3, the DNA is TGTGCCAGCAGCCAAGAGTGGGACGCCTATAATTCACCCCTCCACTTT.

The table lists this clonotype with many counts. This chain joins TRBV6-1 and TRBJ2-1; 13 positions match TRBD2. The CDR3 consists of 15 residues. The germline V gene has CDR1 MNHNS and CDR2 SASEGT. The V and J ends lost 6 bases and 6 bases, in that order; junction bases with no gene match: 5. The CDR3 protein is CASSSGTSGINEQFF. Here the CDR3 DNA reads TGTGCCAGCAGCAGCGGGACTAGCGGGATCAATGAGCAGTTCTTC.

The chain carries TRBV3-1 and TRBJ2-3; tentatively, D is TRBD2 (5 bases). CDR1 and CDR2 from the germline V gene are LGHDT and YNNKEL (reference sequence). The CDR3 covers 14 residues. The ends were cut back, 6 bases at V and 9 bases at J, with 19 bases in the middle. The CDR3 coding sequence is TGTGCCAGCAGTCCTGCTCCCCCGGGAAGCACGCAGTATTTT. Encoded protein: CASSPAPPGSTQYF.